The following is a T cell receptor beta chain sequence with its context. As yet, its antigen is unknown. The CDR3 covers 16 residues. V was shortened by 2 bases and J by 1 base, with 14 bases between the two germline ends. Germline CDR1 and CDR2: ENHRY and SYGVKD. The data stem from a study of Ad26.COV2.S vaccination and SARS-CoV-2 variants. For the study at large: The trial was COV1001 and the donor's arm was Ad26.COV2.S. Once or twice, 56 days apart, Ad26.COV2.S was delivered intramuscularly. Study observations and caveats: For non-spike TCRs, breadth in vaccine recipients resembled that in placebo recipients.

Some clones are missing from TCRdb's copy, which holds only in-frame ones; the method was immunoSEQ multiplex PCR. The table records around 340,000 clones, around 88% of them present only once. Treatment given: around 19 received Ad26.COV2.S at low or high dose, single or two shots; 5 received placebo; per-sample allocation not given. Day 63 following the first vaccine or placebo injection was when the samples were taken. Cohort 1b enrolled adults aged 18-55 years in Boston. This rearrangement joins TRBV10-3 to TRBJ1-1; D remains ambiguous. Sequencing used peripheral blood, obtained in a trial of Ad26.COV2.S vaccine versus placebo. The sequence derives from a person aged 18-65 years who received the Ad26.COV2.S COVID-19 vaccine or a placebo. CDR3 sequence: CAISEQVLPPNTEAFF. The CDR3 nucleotides read TGTGCCATCAGTGAGCAGGTCTTACCCCCGAACACTGAAGCTTTCTTT.